The 23 T cell receptor beta chains in this list originate from one sample, sequenced in a study of blood T cell repertoires in COVID-19. TCRdb's table, derived via immunoSEQ multiplex PCR, lists solely in-frame clones and lacks some. The sample lists approximately 200,000 clones, approximately 88% seen once, with 3% to 3.5% in the top ten. Sequencing input: PBMCs or T cells enriched from blood (not recorded which). All receptors derive from a woman between 25 and 40 years old who had recovered from COVID-19.

The chain has TRBV7-2 and TRBJ2-1; D possibly corresponds to TRBD2 (6 bases). Germline-derived CDR1 and CDR2 are SGHTA and FQGNSA. The CDR3 extends over 14 amino acids. The germline V and J ends were trimmed by 1 base and 7 bases, with 11 bases remaining between them. In nucleotides, the CDR3 is TGTGCCAGCAGCTTAGGTATGGGGAGGAATGAGCAGTTCTTC. Translation: CASSLGMGRNEQFF. Drawing the rest from reference TRBV7-2 and TRBJ2-1, the complete variable domain is GAGVSQSPSNKVTEKGKDVELRCDPISGHTALYWYRQSLGQGLEFLIYFQGNSAPDKSGLPSDRFSAERTGGSVSTLTIQRTQQEDSAVYLCASSLGMGRNEQFFGPGTRLTVL.

This CDR3 reads CASSLTVASYNEQFF. The CDR3 coding sequence is TGCGCCAGCAGCTTGACAGTGGCTTCTTACAATGAGCAGTTCTTC. The rearrangement uses TRBV5-1 and TRBJ2-1; D gene unclear. The CDR3 runs 15 residues. Germline CDR1 is SGHRS and CDR2 is YFSETQ. Trimming left V 1 base short and J 4 bases short, with 12 bases between.

This clone occurred once. The genes are TRBV28 and TRBJ2-5; 14 positions match TRBD2. V lost 5 bases and J lost 4; bases outside the gene matches: 3. Germline CDR1 MDHEN, CDR2 SYDVKM. This CDR3 has 15 amino acids. The CDR3 is CASSRLAGGIETQYF. CDR3 coding DNA: TGTGCCAGCAGTCGACTAGCGGGGGGGATAGAGACCCAGTACTTC.

This clone has only a few counts. The V gene is TRBV28, the J gene TRBJ1-6; 9 bases are shared with TRBD1. V dropped 1 base and J dropped 11; count of bases not matched to a gene: 6. This CDR3 has 15 amino acids. Germline V gene lookup returns CDR1 MDHEN and CDR2 SYDVKM. This CDR3 reads CASSLSGTGKTPLHF. The CDR3 bases are TGTGCCAGCAGTTTATCTGGGACAGGGAAGACACCCCTCCACTTT.

The V call is TRBV10-3, the J call TRBJ2-2; 9 positions agree with TRBD1. V was pared by 1 base and J by 2 bases, with 8 bases of the junction left unmatched. CDR1 and CDR2 from the germline V gene are ENHRY and SYGVKD. The CDR3 runs 18 residues. In nucleotides, the CDR3 is TGTGCCATCAGTGAGTTCGGGACAGGGCCCCTAAACACCGGGGAGCTGTTTTTT. Translation gives CAISEFGTGPLNTGELFF.

The chain combines TRBV28 with TRBJ2-1, with 7 positions matching TRBD2. The germline CDR1 and CDR2 sequences are MDHEN and SYDVKM. Germline trimming cut 3 bases from V and 3 bases from J; bases unmatched to any gene: 5. The CDR3 sequence is 15 residues long. The CDR3 DNA is TGTGCCAGCAGTTTTAAGGCGGGAGTCTACAATGAGCAGTTCTTC. Translation gives CASSFKAGVYNEQFF.

The CDR3 nucleotides are TGCGCCAGCAGCCAAGGACAGGGTTTGATTAATGGCTACACCTTC. Its protein is CASSQGQGLINGYTF. The rearrangement uses TRBV4-1 and TRBJ1-2; 7 nucleotides match TRBD1. Germline CDR1 and CDR2: MGHRA and YSYEKL. Trimming at V came to 1 base and at J to 6 bases, leaving 8 bases not matched to a gene. This CDR3 region has 15 residues.

The DNA for the CDR3 is TGCAGCTCCCAGGGGAGGGCTAGCGGGAGATATGAGCAGTTCTTC. Protein: CSSQGRASGRYEQFF. The rearrangement uses TRBV29-1 and TRBJ2-1, with TRBD2 matching over 10 bases. Per the germline V gene, CDR1 is SQVTM and CDR2 is ANQGSEA. The ends lost 8 bases at V and 8 bases at J; junction bases unmatched: 15. The CDR3 contains 15 residues.

For the CDR3, the DNA is TGTGCCAGCAGTCCCCCGGGACAGGGTTCTAGACGGGGCAATCAGCCCCAGCATTTT. Its translation is CASSPPGQGSRRGNQPQHF. This chain links TRBV28 with TRBJ1-5; 9 bases match TRBD1. This CDR3 is 19 amino acids long. Germline values: CDR1 MDHEN, CDR2 SYDVKM. Unmatched junction bases numbered 16, after V lost 5 bases and J lost 2 bases.

The J gene is TRBJ1-5, the V gene TRBV18; D possibly corresponds to TRBD1 (6 bases). Per the germline V gene, CDR1 is KGHSH and CDR2 is LQKENI. Trimming pared 3 bases from V and 6 bases from J, leaving 21 bases between. The CDR3 runs to 17 residues. CDR3 DNA sequence: TGTGCCAGCTCACCCCTCGGTTCAGGGGCCCCGGGTCAGCCCCAGCATTTT. This codes for CASSPLGSGAPGQPQHF.

The J gene is TRBJ1-2, the V gene TRBV6-1; maybe TRBD1 (6 bases). The CDR3 spans 16 residues. The germline gives CDR1 MNHNS, CDR2 SASEGT. Trimming took off 2 bases at V and 4 bases at J, with 17 bases between the two ends. The CDR3 loop reads CASSETLTGIFYGYTF. The CDR3 DNA reads TGTGCCAGCAGTGAAACTCTTACAGGGATATTCTATGGCTACACCTTC.

This chain joins TRBV5-4 and TRBJ2-1; TRBD1 might be the D (7 bases). The CDR3 spans 15 residues. Per germline, CDR1 SGHNT and CDR2 YYREEE (reference sequence). Trimming pared 0 bases from V and 6 bases from J, leaving 13 bases between. The chain's CDR3 is CASSLGQGGFNEQFF. In nucleotides, the CDR3 is TGTGCCAGCAGCTTGGGGCAGGGGGGTTTCAATGAGCAGTTCTTC.

J is TRBJ2-7 and V is TRBV5-6, with D possibly being TRBD2 (5 bases). Trimming removed 4 bases at V and 2 bases at J, with 13 bases between. This CDR3 has 14 residues. Germline CDR1 is SGHDT and CDR2 is YYEEEE. In DNA, the CDR3 is TGTGCCAGCAGCCGACCGACTACCACCTACGAGCAGTACTTC. Its protein product is CASSRPTTTYEQYF.

V gene TRBV11-1 combines with J gene TRBJ1-6; D is perhaps TRBD1 (5 bases). The germline V and J ends were trimmed by 1 base and 6 bases, with 7 bases remaining between them. This CDR3 is built from 14 residues. Germline V gene data show CDR1 as SGHAT and CDR2 as FQDESV (reference sequence). The CDR3 region has the DNA TGTGCCAGCAGCTTAGAGGGGCTTAATTCACCCCTCCACTTT. It yields the protein CASSLEGLNSPLHF.

V gene TRBV5-1 combines with J gene TRBJ2-5; D is unresolved. V was shortened by 1 base and J by 2 bases, with 9 bases between the two germline ends. This CDR3 region has 14 residues. Per the germline V gene, CDR1 is SGHRS and CDR2 is YFSETQ. CDR3: CASSLIGGQETQYF. CDR3 coding DNA: TGCGCCAGCAGCTTGATTGGCGGTCAAGAGACCCAGTACTTC.

The chain recombines TRBV5-4 with TRBJ2-2, with TRBD1 matching 9 bases. Germline CDR1 SGHNT, CDR2 YYREEE (reference sequence). The CDR3 has 14 residues. V gave up 3 bases and J gave up 6 bases; unmatched junction bases: 3. Written as DNA, the CDR3 is TGTGCCAGCAGCTGGGGACAGGGAGCCGGGGAGCTGTTTTTT. It encodes CASSWGQGAGELFF.

The DNA for the CDR3 is TGTGCCAGCTCCCTTAGACAGGGTGAAGCTTTCTTT. This sequence encodes CASSLRQGEAFF. This chain joins TRBV18 and TRBJ1-1; 7 bases agree with TRBD1. CDR1 is KGHSH and CDR2 is LQKENI in the germline V gene. The CDR3 is made up of 12 amino acids. V gave up 6 bases and J gave up 7 bases; unmatched junction bases: 5.

V usage is TRBV19 and J usage is TRBJ2-6; D remains ambiguous. CDR1 and CDR2 (germline): LNHDA, SQIVND (reference sequence). With 1 base removed from V and 2 bases from J, the gap between germline ends came to 6 bases. The CDR3 has 15 amino acids. In DNA, the CDR3 is TGTGCCAGTAGTATAGGGCAGGCTGGGGCCAACGTCCTGACTTTC. Translation gives CASSIGQAGANVLTF.

The chain is built from TRBV19 and TRBJ2-1; maybe TRBD1 (6 bases). V lost 7 bases to trimming and J lost 3 bases, with 13 bases between them. The CDR3 runs 14 residues. Germline V gene data show CDR1 as LNHDA and CDR2 as SQIVND (reference sequence). CDR3 in DNA: TGTGCCAGTAAGCCAGGGGCCCTCTACAATGAGCAGTTCTTC. Protein sequence: CASKPGALYNEQFF.

Points on this clone: The sample holds other DNA sequences that translate to the same CDR3. This rearrangement joins TRBV9 to TRBJ2-3; maybe TRBD2 (6 bases). Trimming left V 0 bases short and J 3 bases short, with 11 bases between. Per the germline V gene, CDR1 is SGDLS and CDR2 is YYNGEE. The CDR3 has 15 residues. The CDR3 coding sequence is TGTGCCAGCAGCGTAGTGGGGGGTGGAACAGATACGCAGTATTTT. Its protein is CASSVVGGGTDTQYF. Full variable domain (remainder filled in from reference TRBV9 and TRBJ2-3): DSGVTQTPKHLITATGQRVTLRCSPRSGDLSVYWYQQSLDQGLQFLIQYYNGEERAKGNILERFSAQQFPDLHSELNLSSLELGDSALYFCASSVVGGGTDTQYFGPGTRLTVL.

This chain uses TRBV2 with TRBJ1-1, with D tentatively TRBD1 (5 bases). Trimming removed 4 bases from V and 2 bases from J, with 8 bases in between. The CDR3 sequence is 13 residues long. Per the germline V gene, CDR1 is SNHLY and CDR2 is FYNNEI. The CDR3 sequence: CASSGQSNTEAFF. CDR3 nucleotides: TGTGCCAGCAGTGGACAGAGTAACACTGAAGCTTTCTTT.

V is TRBV19 and J is TRBJ1-2, with TRBD1 as a possible D gene (5 bases). Germline assignment: CDR1 LNHDA and CDR2 SQIVND (reference sequence). Trimming took 3 bases from V and 3 from J, leaving 11 bases between them. The CDR3 covers 14 residues. In nucleotides, the CDR3 is TGTGCCAGTAGTATGCGGCAGGGTGACTATGGCTACACCTTC. Protein sequence: CASSMRQGDYGYTF.

The chain recombines TRBV7-2 with TRBJ2-5; 7 bases agree with TRBD2. The CDR3 consists of 15 residues. CDR1 SGHTA and CDR2 FQGNSA come from the germline V gene. V dropped 3 bases and J dropped 4; count of bases not matched to a gene: 8. CDR3 DNA sequence: TGTGCCAGCAGCTTCGTAACGGGAGGACGAGAGACCCAGTACTTC. Translating gives CASSFVTGGRETQYF.